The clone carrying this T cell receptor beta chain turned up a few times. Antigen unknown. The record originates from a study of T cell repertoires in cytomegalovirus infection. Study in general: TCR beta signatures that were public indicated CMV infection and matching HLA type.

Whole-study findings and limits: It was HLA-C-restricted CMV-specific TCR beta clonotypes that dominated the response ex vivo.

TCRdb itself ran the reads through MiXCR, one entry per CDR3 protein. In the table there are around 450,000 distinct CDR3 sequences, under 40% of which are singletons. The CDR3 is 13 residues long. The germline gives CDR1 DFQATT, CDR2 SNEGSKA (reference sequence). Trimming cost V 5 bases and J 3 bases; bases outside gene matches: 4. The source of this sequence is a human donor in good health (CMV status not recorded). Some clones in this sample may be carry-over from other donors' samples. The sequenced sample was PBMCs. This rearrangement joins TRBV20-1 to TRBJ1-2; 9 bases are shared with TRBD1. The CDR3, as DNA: TGCAGTGCTCGGACAGGGGCCTACTATGGCTACACCTTC. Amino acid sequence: CSARTGAYYGYTF.